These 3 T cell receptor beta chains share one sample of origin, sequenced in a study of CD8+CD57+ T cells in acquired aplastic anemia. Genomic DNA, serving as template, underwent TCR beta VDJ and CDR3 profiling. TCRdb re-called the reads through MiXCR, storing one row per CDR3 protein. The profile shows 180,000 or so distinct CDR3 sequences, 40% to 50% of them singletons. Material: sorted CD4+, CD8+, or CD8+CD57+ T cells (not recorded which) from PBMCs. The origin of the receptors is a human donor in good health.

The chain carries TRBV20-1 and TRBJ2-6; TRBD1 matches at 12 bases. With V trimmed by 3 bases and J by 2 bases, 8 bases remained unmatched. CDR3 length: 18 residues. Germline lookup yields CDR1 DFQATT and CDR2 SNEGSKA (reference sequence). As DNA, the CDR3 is TGCAGTGCTAGGGGACAGGGGGCGCGAATGACTGGGGCCAACGTCCTGACTTTC. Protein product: CSARGQGARMTGANVLTF.

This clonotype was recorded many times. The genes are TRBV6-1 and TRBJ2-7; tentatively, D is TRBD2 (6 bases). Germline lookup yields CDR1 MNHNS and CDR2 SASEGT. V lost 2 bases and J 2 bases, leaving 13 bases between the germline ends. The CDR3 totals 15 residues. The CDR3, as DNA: TGTGCCAGCAGTGAATGGTCTCGCGGGGCCTACGAGCAGTACTTC. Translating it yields CASSEWSRGAYEQYF.

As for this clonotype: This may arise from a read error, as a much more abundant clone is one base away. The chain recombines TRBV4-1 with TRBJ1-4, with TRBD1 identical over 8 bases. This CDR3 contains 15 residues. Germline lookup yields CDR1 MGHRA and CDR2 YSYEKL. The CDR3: CASSPRAQGGEKLCF. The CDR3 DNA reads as TGCGCCAGCAGCCCCAGAGCACAGGGGGGCGAAAAACTGTGTTTT.